These 21 T cell receptor beta chains were sequenced from one sample in a study of blood T cell repertoires in COVID-19. Only in-frame clones appear in the TCRdb table, and some are missing; sequencing was by immunoSEQ multiplex PCR. The sample records some 87,000 clones, 70% to 90% being singletons. Sequencing was done on a sample of peripheral blood. The receptors come from a human donor with COVID-19, enrolled during active disease. The donor label of this sample is uncertain.

The chain links TRBV28 to TRBJ1-2, with 9 nucleotides matching TRBD1. The CDR3 totals 16 residues. Germline V gives CDR1 MDHEN, CDR2 SYDVKM. V trimming: 7 bases; J trimming: 3 bases; junction bases outside the gene matches: 12. The CDR3 nucleotides are TGTGCCAGCATTGACCCCGGGACAGGGTCGGACTATGGCTACACCTTC. Translated: CASIDPGTGSDYGYTF.

CDR3 DNA: TGTGCCAGCAGCTTAACGGCGACAGGGGAGAACACCATATATTTT. This encodes CASSLTATGENTIYF. The chain uses TRBV11-1 and TRBJ1-3; 8 bases align to TRBD1. V lost 2 bases to trimming and J lost 7 bases; unmatched junction nucleotides: 7. Per germline, CDR1 SGHAT and CDR2 FQDESV (reference sequence). The CDR3 spans 15 residues.

The chain employs TRBV25-1 and TRBJ1-1, with TRBD1 as a possible D gene (6 bases). The CDR3 contains 12 residues. CDR1 and CDR2 from the germline V gene are MGHDK and SYGVNS. V gave up 5 bases and J gave up 6 bases, with 10 bases separating them. In nucleotides, the CDR3 is TGTGCCAGCAGTCAGGGGTCCGCTGAAGCTTTCTTT. Translating it yields CASSQGSAEAFF. Using reference TRBV25-1 and TRBJ1-1 for the parts outside the CDR3, the full variable domain is EADIYQTPRYLVIGTGKKITLECSQTMGHDKMYWYQQDPGMELHLIHYSYGVNSTEKGDLSSESTVSRIRTEHFPLTLESARPSHTSQYLCASSQGSAEAFFGQGTRLTVV.

The chain joins TRBV6-1 to TRBJ2-4; 15 bases align to TRBD2. This CDR3 region has 19 residues. After removal of 3 bases from V and 1 base from J, the junction contained 7 bases not matched to a gene. The germline gives CDR1 MNHNS, CDR2 SASEGT. CDR3 amino acids: CASSENGLAGGAAKNIQYF. CDR3 nucleotides: TGTGCCAGCAGTGAGAACGGACTAGCGGGGGGGGCGGCCAAAAACATTCAGTACTTC.

This chain connects TRBV10-2 to TRBJ2-7; TRBD1 agrees at 7 bases. The CDR3 consists of 12 residues. The trim removed 9 bases at V and 2 bases at J, leaving 4 bases unmatched. In germline, CDR1 is WSHSY, CDR2 SAAADI. The DNA of the CDR3 is TGCGCCAGGGCGACAGGGCCCTACGAGCAGTACTTC. Translating it yields CARATGPYEQYF.

V and J are TRBV12-3 or TRBV12-4 and TRBJ1-1; TRBD1 might be the D (6 bases). The CDR3 covers 13 residues. V dropped 1 base and J dropped 7 bases, with 10 bases sitting between them. The CDR3 DNA is TGTGCCAGCAGTTTAGACAGGGTAGGTGAAGCTTTCTTT. Its protein is CASSLDRVGEAFF.

V gene TRBV29-1 combines with J gene TRBJ1-2, with 7 bases aligning to TRBD1. From germline, CDR1 is SQVTM and CDR2 ANQGSEA. V dropped 6 bases and J dropped 4; count of bases not matched to a gene: 11. This CDR3 contains 14 residues. The CDR3 here is CSVVGQTRFYGYTF. The CDR3 DNA is TGCAGCGTGGTGGGACAGACTCGATTCTATGGCTACACCTTC.

This rearrangement joins TRBV5-1 to TRBJ1-2; 7 bases align to TRBD1. Germline V gene sequence: CDR1 SGHRS, CDR2 YFSETQ. The CDR3 loop spans 14 amino acids. V lost 4 bases to trimming and J lost 6 bases; unmatched junction nucleotides: 9. In DNA, the CDR3 is TGCGCCAGCAGCCCAGGGGGGACATATGATGGCTACACCTTC. Protein product: CASSPGGTYDGYTF.

The chain has TRBV7-3 and TRBJ2-2, with 8 bases fitting TRBD1. Germline CDR1 SGHTA, CDR2 FQGTGA. The CDR3 spans 16 residues. V shed 5 bases and J 2 bases; nucleotides not matched to a gene: 7. The chain's CDR3 is CASSPPGTGNTGELFF. CDR3 bases: TGTGCCAGCAGCCCACCCGGGACAGGCAACACCGGGGAGCTGTTTTTT.

Here the CDR3 DNA reads TGTGCCAGCAGTTCCCTCGGACAGATTAATCAGCCCCAGCATTTT. As protein: CASSSLGQINQPQHF. The chain carries TRBV28 and TRBJ1-5, with D tentatively TRBD1 (6 bases). Germline lookup yields CDR1 MDHEN and CDR2 SYDVKM. Trimming shortened V by 4 bases and J by 4 bases, and 14 bases separated the two germline ends. This CDR3 is 15 amino acids long.

The CDR3 DNA sequence: TGTGCCAGCAGCTTCGGACTCGCCGAATCACCCCTCCACTTT. It translates to CASSFGLAESPLHF. The chain links TRBV5-5 to TRBJ1-6; no clear D. Germline CDR1 SGHKS, CDR2 YYEKEE (reference sequence). This CDR3 has 14 amino acids. The V end lost 2 bases, the J end lost 10 bases, and 13 bases lay between the germline ends.

The chain carries TRBV7-9 and TRBJ2-7, with TRBD1 matching 7 bases. The germline V gene has CDR1 SEHNR and CDR2 FQNEAQ (reference sequence). V dropped 6 bases and J dropped 0; count of bases not matched to a gene: 2. There are 13 residues in the CDR3. Written as DNA, the CDR3 is TGTGCCAGCAGACGACAGGGCTCCTACGAGCAGTACTTC. The encoded protein is CASRRQGSYEQYF.

V usage is TRBV6-5 and J usage is TRBJ1-4; D is undetermined. Between the trimmed V and J ends, which lost 6 bases and 8 bases, there was a span of 7 bases. The germline CDR1 and CDR2 sequences are MNHEY and SVGAGI. This CDR3 contains 11 residues. The DNA of the CDR3 is TGTGCCAGCAGCCGAGGGGAAAAACTGTTTTTT. Protein sequence: CASSRGEKLFF.

V usage is TRBV2 and J usage is TRBJ2-5; a weak D match, TRBD2 (5 bases). This CDR3 region has 15 residues. CDR1 is SNHLY, CDR2 FYNNEI, per germline. Between the trimmed V and J ends, which lost 8 bases and 3 bases, there was a span of 19 bases. This chain's CDR3 is CASGFRGGREETQYF. The CDR3 region has the DNA TGTGCCAGCGGCTTCCGGGGTGGCCGGGAAGAGACCCAGTACTTC. Filled out from reference TRBV2 and TRBJ2-5, the complete variable domain reads EPEVTQTPSHQVTQMGQEVILRCVPISNHLYFYWYRQILGQKVEFLVSFYNNEISEKSEIFDDQFSVERPDGSNFTLKIRSTKLEDSAMYFCASGFRGGREETQYFGPGTRLLVL.

This chain uses TRBV6-1 with TRBJ2-1, with 11 bases that match TRBD1. Germline V lookup: CDR1 MNHNS, CDR2 SASEGT. J lost 8 bases, V lost 3 bases, and 18 bases had no gene match. The length of the CDR3 is 19 residues. The CDR3 nucleotides are TGTGCCAGCAGTGATTCTCGGAGCGTGGGGGACAGGGGGTTCTATGAGCAGTTCTTC. Its translation: CASSDSRSVGDRGFYEQFF.

The rearrangement joins TRBV7-8 to TRBJ1-6; no reliable D call. CDR1 is SGHVS and CDR2 is FQNEAQ in the germline V gene. V was trimmed by 8 bases and J by 6 bases, leaving 14 bases between them. This CDR3 is 14 amino acids long. The CDR3 spells CASGRTSGNSPLHF. For the CDR3, the DNA is TGTGCCAGCGGCAGGACTTCGGGTAATTCACCCCTCCACTTT.

V and J are TRBV3-1 (or the pseudogene TRBV3-2) and TRBJ2-5; 7 nucleotides line up with TRBD2. This CDR3 region has 14 residues. Germline V gene sequence: CDR1 LGHDT, CDR2 YNNKEL (reference sequence). J lost 2 bases, V lost 4 bases, and 4 bases had no gene match. CDR3: CASSPPGLQETQYF. The DNA for the CDR3 is TGTGCCAGCAGCCCTCCGGGACTACAAGAGACCCAGTACTTC.

The V and J genes are TRBV9 and TRBJ2-7; D unresolved. The CDR3 covers 14 residues. CDR1 and CDR2 (germline): SGDLS, YYNGEE. Trimming left V 4 bases short and J 3 bases short, with 14 bases between. This CDR3 is CASSPYGTDYEQYF. Written as DNA, the CDR3 is TGTGCCAGCAGCCCCTACGGTACAGACTACGAGCAGTACTTC.

This chain links TRBV11-3 with TRBJ2-7; no definite D call. V lost 2 bases, J lost 3 bases, and 8 bases lay in between. Germline values: CDR1 SGHNT, CDR2 YENEEA. The CDR3 contains 13 residues. DNA for the CDR3: TGTGCCAGCAGCTTATCAGTTTTCTACGAGCAGTACTTC. Its protein product is CASSLSVFYEQYF.

This rearrangement joins TRBV28 to TRBJ1-2, with TRBD1 as a possible D gene (5 bases). The germline gives CDR1 MDHEN, CDR2 SYDVKM. V lost 8 bases and J 1 base, leaving 11 bases between the germline ends. CDR3 size: 13 residues. The CDR3 nucleotides are TGTGCCAGCCTCAGGGAGGATAACTATGGCTACACCTTC. Translating gives CASLREDNYGYTF.

The chain recombines TRBV5-4 with TRBJ2-1, with 9 positions matching TRBD1. The CDR3 contains 14 residues. With V trimmed by 4 bases and J by 7 bases, 6 bases remained unmatched. The germline V gene encodes CDR1 SGHNT and CDR2 YYREEE (reference sequence). CDR3 nucleotide sequence: TGTGCCAGCAGCCCGGGACAGGGTTCGAATGAGCAGTTCTTC. It specifies CASSPGQGSNEQFF.